Each of the 21 T cell receptor beta chains below was sequenced from the same sample in a study of T cells in Graves' hyperthyroidism and ophthalmopathy. Using RNA transcripts as the source, TCR beta CDR3 regions were amplified. TCR CDR3 underwent first-round RT-PCR with the HTBI primer set. TCRdb analysed the multiplex PCR reads with MiXCR anew, one entry per CDR3 protein. Of approximately 570,000 distinct CDR3 sequences listed, 15% to 20% were seen once; the top ten hold 47%. Source material: blood. Receptors originate from a man between 40 and 49 years old with Graves' ophthalmopathy.

This CDR3 reads CASSEGSGEQETQYF. The CDR3 DNA reads TGTGCCAGCAGCGAAGGTAGCGGGGAGCAAGAGACCCAGTACTTC. The chain combines TRBV25-1 with TRBJ2-5; 8 bases line up with TRBD2. Germline CDR1 MGHDK, CDR2 SYGVNS. The trim removed 6 bases at V and 2 bases at J, leaving 8 bases unmatched. This CDR3 comprises 15 residues. The whole variable domain, remainder taken from reference TRBV25-1 and TRBJ2-5, is EADIYQTPRYLVIGTGKKITLECSQTMGHDKMYWYQQDPGMELHLIHYSYGVNSTEKGDLSSESTVSRIRTEHFPLTLESARPSHTSQYLCASSEGSGEQETQYFGPGTRLLVL.

This clonotype was seen a few times. The CDR3 DNA sequence: TGCAGTGCCTCAGAAGCGGGGGGATCTGCAGATACGCAGTATTTT. Translated: CSASEAGGSADTQYF. The V gene is TRBV20-1, the J gene TRBJ2-3; TRBD2 matches at 9 bases. The germline V gene encodes CDR1 DFQATT and CDR2 SNEGSKA (reference sequence). The CDR3 runs to 15 residues. The ends lost 6 bases at V and 4 bases at J; junction bases unmatched: 11.

This clonotype occurred many times. The V call is TRBV11-2, the J call TRBJ2-3, with TRBD2 as a possible D gene (6 bases). The CDR3 loop spans 17 amino acids. Germline values: CDR1 SGHAT, CDR2 FQNNGV. The germline V and J ends were trimmed by 1 base and 6 bases, with 20 bases remaining between them. This chain's CDR3 is CASSLGRGSGPSDTQYF. CDR3 nucleotides: TGTGCCAGCAGCTTAGGAAGGGGTAGCGGCCCTTCGGATACGCAGTATTTT.

This clonotype has more than one count but fewer than ten. This chain uses TRBV5-1 with TRBJ1-2, with 10 nucleotides matching TRBD1. The CDR3 extends over 15 amino acids. Germline loops: CDR1 SGHRS, CDR2 YFSETQ. With 3 bases clipped from V and 7 bases from J, the junction kept 9 bases outside the gene matches. The CDR3 protein is CASSSSGQGLLGYTF. DNA of the CDR3: TGCGCCAGCAGCTCATCGGGACAGGGGCTCCTTGGCTACACCTTC. The entire variable domain, with the rest obtained from reference TRBV5-1 and TRBJ1-2, is as follows: KAGVTQTPRYLIKTRGQQVTLSCSPISGHRSVSWYQQTPGQGLQFLFEYFSETQRNKGNFPGRFSGRQFSNSRSEMNVSTLELGDSALYLCASSSSGQGLLGYTFGSGTRLTVV.

In its sample, this clonotype was seen many times. The chain is built from TRBV7-9 and TRBJ2-7; TRBD2 aligns across 8 bases. There are 15 residues in the CDR3. CDR1 and CDR2 from the germline V gene are SEHNR and FQNEAQ (reference sequence). V dropped 2 bases and J dropped 4; count of bases not matched to a gene: 7. The CDR3 protein is CASSLTRGGSYEQYF. The DNA of the CDR3 is TGTGCCAGCAGCTTAACCCGCGGGGGGAGTTACGAGCAGTACTTC.

This clonotype has more than one count but fewer than ten. V usage is TRBV5-1 and J usage is TRBJ2-2; 8 bases line up with TRBD2. Germline CDR1 reads SGHRS; CDR2 reads YFSETQ. This CDR3 comprises 17 residues. V lost 5 bases and J lost 4; bases outside the gene matches: 13. CDR3 sequence reads: CASSPSRAGEGTGELFF. The DNA of the CDR3 is TGCGCCAGCAGTCCTTCCCGAGCGGGAGAGGGCACCGGGGAGCTGTTTTTT.

This clonotype was observed a handful of times. The chain carries TRBV7-8 and TRBJ1-5, with D maybe TRBD1 (6 bases). Germline-derived CDR1 and CDR2 are SGHVS and FQNEAQ. This CDR3 is built from 17 residues. The germline V and J ends were trimmed by 3 bases and 7 bases, with 22 bases remaining between them. The CDR3 spells CASSFDSQRGFRQPQHF. The CDR3 DNA reads as TGTGCCAGCAGCTTTGATTCCCAGAGGGGGTTTCGGCAGCCCCAGCATTTT.

This chain uses TRBV20-1 with TRBJ2-3, with 7 bases matching TRBD1. There are 12 residues in the CDR3. Germline trimming cut 3 bases from V and 10 bases from J; bases unmatched to any gene: 7. Germline V gene lookup returns CDR1 DFQATT and CDR2 SNEGSKA (reference sequence). CDR3 in amino acids: CSARSTGVAQYF. In nucleotides, the CDR3 is TGCAGTGCTAGGAGTACAGGGGTGGCGCAGTATTTT.

The chain employs TRBV20-1 and TRBJ1-3, with D unresolved. CDR1 and CDR2 from the germline V gene are DFQATT and SNEGSKA (reference sequence). V lost 6 bases and J 0 bases, leaving 12 bases between the germline ends. This CDR3 spans 14 amino acids. This CDR3 is CSAHKVGSGNTIYF. Written as DNA, the CDR3 is TGCAGTGCCCATAAAGTTGGCTCTGGAAACACCATATATTTT.

The chain combines TRBV6-2 or TRBV6-3 with TRBJ1-1; maybe TRBD1 (6 bases). Germline CDR1 reads MNHEY; CDR2 reads SVGEGT. The V and J ends lost 2 bases and 0 bases respectively, with 13 bases between them. CDR3 length: 16 amino acids. CDR3 amino acids: CASSYRFGQLNTEAFF. The CDR3 DNA is TGTGCCAGCAGTTACCGTTTTGGACAGTTGAACACTGAAGCTTTCTTT.

The chain uses TRBV2 and TRBJ2-3; D is perhaps TRBD1 (5 bases). The germline gives CDR1 SNHLY, CDR2 FYNNEI. V was trimmed by 4 bases and J by 3 bases, leaving 11 bases between them. The CDR3 sequence is 14 residues long. In nucleotides, the CDR3 is TGTGCCAGCAGTGCTACTTCAGGGACAGATACGCAGTATTTT. It yields the protein CASSATSGTDTQYF.

This clonotype turned up a few times. The chain joins TRBV18 to TRBJ1-5; D is possibly TRBD1 (6 bases). V was pared by 5 bases and J by 4 bases, with 27 bases between. Germline V lookup: CDR1 KGHSH, CDR2 LQKENI. The CDR3 extends over 19 amino acids. Here the CDR3 reads CASSTLFLGGRGENQPQHF. DNA of the CDR3: TGTGCCAGCTCAACTCTTTTCCTTGGGGGCAGGGGCGAGAATCAGCCCCAGCATTTT.

This clonotype has ten or more counts. The chain joins TRBV12-3 or TRBV12-4 to TRBJ1-1; maybe TRBD1 (5 bases). V lost 5 bases to trimming and J lost 0 bases, with 13 bases between them. The CDR3 has 15 residues. CDR3 DNA: TGTGCCAGCAGTCCATTGGGACGGATGAACACTGAAGCTTTCTTT. Encoded protein: CASSPLGRMNTEAFF.

Concerning this clonotype itself: Sequence at one end of the junction differs from germline and may be a read error. The rearrangement links TRBV6-1 to TRBJ2-5; D is possibly TRBD1 or TRBD2 (5 bases each). CDR3 length: 15 residues. Germline CDR1 and CDR2: MNHNS and SASEGT. CDR3 in DNA: TGTGCCACCAGTGATACCGGGACCAGGGCAGAGACCCAGTACTTC. Translating gives CATSDTGTRAETQYF.

This clonotype has a handful of counts. The V call is TRBV11-2, the J call TRBJ2-7, with D possibly TRBD2 on 5 matching bases. The germline V and J ends were trimmed by 3 bases and 7 bases, with 16 bases remaining between them. Germline lookup yields CDR1 SGHAT and CDR2 FQNNGV. The CDR3 length is 14 residues. Here the CDR3 DNA reads TGTGCCAGCAGCTTGGCGGGCCCCGTGAGGGAGCAGTACTTC. Protein product: CASSLAGPVREQYF. Filled out from reference TRBV11-2 and TRBJ2-7, the complete variable domain reads EAGVAQSPRYKIIEKRQSVAFWCNPISGHATLYWYQQILGQGPKLLIQFQNNGVVDDSQLPKDRFSAERLKGVDSTLKIQPAKLEDSAVYLCASSLAGPVREQYFGPGTRLTVT.

The chain joins TRBV13 to TRBJ2-3; unclear D gene. Germline values: CDR1 PRHDT, CDR2 FYEKMQ (reference sequence). The CDR3 has 15 amino acids. Trimming removed 5 bases at V and 0 bases at J, with 12 bases between. The CDR3 spells CASSVEAHSTDTQYF. The CDR3 DNA reads TGTGCCAGCAGCGTAGAGGCACATAGCACAGATACGCAGTATTTT.

On this clonotype: Since a much larger clone is just one base distant, this may be a read error. V is TRBV7-2 and J is TRBJ2-2; possible D gene TRBD2, 6 bases. This CDR3 is 14 amino acids long. Germline CDR1 is SGHTA and CDR2 is FQGNSA. This CDR3 is CASRRDANTGGLFF. The CDR3, as DNA: TGTGCCAGCCGGCGGGACGCTAACACCGGGGGGCTGTTTTTT.

The chain employs TRBV27 and TRBJ1-2; possibly TRBD1 for D (5 bases). The V end was cut by 1 base, the J end by 6 bases, with 18 bases between. The CDR3 sequence is 16 residues long. Germline CDR1 and CDR2: MNHEY and SMNVEV (reference sequence). The CDR3 here is CASSLYSRANSNGYTF. The CDR3, as DNA: TGTGCCAGCAGTTTATATTCCAGGGCCAATAGTAATGGCTACACCTTC.

This clonotype appeared many times. The J gene is TRBJ2-6, the V gene TRBV10-3; D may correspond to TRBD1 or TRBD2 (5 bases each). With 2 bases removed from V and 0 bases from J, the gap between germline ends came to 17 bases. The V gene's germline CDR1 is ENHRY and CDR2 SYGVKD. This CDR3 is built from 19 residues. The CDR3 DNA reads TGTGCCATCAGTGAGCTCGGCCGGGACCTACCCTCTGGGGCCAACGTCCTGACTTTC. Translation: CAISELGRDLPSGANVLTF.

This clonotype was seen only once. This may be a read error: a much more frequent sequence differs by one nucleotide. The chain employs TRBV7-2 and TRBJ2-7; D may be TRBD1 (5 bases). CDR3 size: 17 residues. CDR1 is SGHTA, CDR2 FQGNSA, per germline. The CDR3 nucleotides read TGTGCCAGCAGCTTAGATTGGGGCAGCCAACTTTCCTACGAGCAGCACTTC. This encodes CASSLDWGSQLSYEQHF. The full variable domain, in which reference TRBV7-2 and TRBJ2-7 provide the parts outside the CDR3, is GAGVSQSPSNKVTEKGKDVELRCDPISGHTALYWYRQSLGQGLEFLIYFQGNSAPDKSGLPSDRFSAERTGGSVSTLTIQRTQQEDSAVYLCASSLDWGSQLSYEQHFGPGTRLTVT.

In this sample, this clonotype turned up many times. The chain carries TRBV20-1 and TRBJ2-1; 7 nucleotides line up with TRBD2. Germline CDR1 DFQATT, CDR2 SNEGSKA (reference sequence). There are 15 residues in the CDR3. V trimming: 1 base; J trimming: 4 bases; junction bases outside the gene matches: 7. The CDR3 loop reads CSARGGTMRYNEQFF. The DNA for the CDR3 is TGCAGTGCTAGAGGAGGGACTATGAGGTACAATGAGCAGTTCTTC.